These 14 T cell receptor beta chains came from one sample sequenced in a study of long-term antiretroviral therapy in people with HIV. The assay, immunoSEQ v3.0, was run at survey level. Here immunoSEQ multiplex PCR was the method, and the copy in TCRdb shows in-frame clones only, minus some. The sample contains about 37,000 clones, around 83% of which appear only once. This sample comprised unsorted PBMCs, obtained 1 year after starting antiretroviral therapy. The receptors stem from a man between 18 and 29 years old with HIV.

The chain employs TRBV6-5 and TRBJ2-3; D is perhaps TRBD2 (6 bases). The germline gives CDR1 MNHEY, CDR2 SVGAGI. Trimming pared 5 bases from V and 5 bases from J, leaving 14 bases between. This CDR3 contains 14 residues. The chain's CDR3 is CASSPAGRLDTQYF. The CDR3 bases are TGTGCCAGCAGTCCCGCGGGGCGCCTAGATACGCAGTATTTT.

The rearrangement links TRBV7-3 to TRBJ2-1; D not resolved. Germline lookup yields CDR1 SGHTA and CDR2 FQGTGA. V lost 4 bases and J 6 bases, leaving 7 bases between the germline ends. CDR3 size: 12 residues. The CDR3 region is CASSSYLNEQFF. CDR3 DNA: TGTGCCAGCAGCTCATATCTCAATGAGCAGTTCTTC.

The V gene is TRBV7-2, the J gene TRBJ2-7; the D gene is possibly TRBD2 (6 bases). CDR3 length equals 14 residues. V lost 1 base and J 5 bases, leaving 12 bases between the germline ends. Germline V gives CDR1 SGHTA, CDR2 FQGNSA. The CDR3 nucleotides read TGTGCCAGCAGCTTAGTGGCGGGGAACGACGAGCAGTACTTC. Its translation: CASSLVAGNDEQYF. The whole variable domain, filled in from reference TRBV7-2 and TRBJ2-7, reads GAGVSQSPSNKVTEKGKDVELRCDPISGHTALYWYRQSLGQGLEFLIYFQGNSAPDKSGLPSDRFSAERTGGSVSTLTIQRTQQEDSAVYLCASSLVAGNDEQYFGPGTRLTVT.

V gene TRBV11-2 combines with J gene TRBJ1-3; 7 bases match TRBD1. This CDR3 spans 15 amino acids. V trimming: 7 bases; J trimming: 0 bases; junction bases outside the gene matches: 6. Germline values: CDR1 SGHAT, CDR2 FQNNGV. The CDR3 is CASNQQGPSGNTIYF. In DNA, the CDR3 is TGTGCCAGCAACCAACAGGGGCCCTCTGGAAACACCATATATTTT.

The chain joins TRBV10-1 to TRBJ1-2; possible D gene TRBD1, 5 bases. V lost 5 bases and J lost 0, with 13 bases in between. The CDR3 has 15 residues. In germline, CDR1 is WNHNN, CDR2 SYGVQD (reference sequence). CDR3 in DNA: TGCGCCAGCAGTCCAGGGCAGGGCACTAACTATGGCTACACCTTC. Residues: CASSPGQGTNYGYTF.

The rearrangement uses TRBV19 and TRBJ2-1; 9 bases align to TRBD2. The CDR3 runs to 20 residues. Germline V gives CDR1 LNHDA, CDR2 SQIVND (reference sequence). J was trimmed by 8 bases and V by 0 bases; bases with no gene match: 20. CDR3 in DNA: TGTGCCAGTAGTATAGATGGGTGGGGGGAGCTAGCGGGACTGAGGGATGAGCAGTTCTTC. Translated: CASSIDGWGELAGLRDEQFF.

This chain links TRBV28 with TRBJ2-7; 7 bases line up with TRBD1. The CDR3 totals 14 residues. V lost 7 bases and J lost 12; bases outside the gene matches: 18. The germline V gene encodes CDR1 MDHEN and CDR2 SYDVKM. CDR3 protein: CASTQTRDSRGGYF. CDR3 nucleotides: TGTGCCAGCACCCAGACCCGGGACAGCCGAGGTGGGTACTTC.

This sequence joins TRBV27 and TRBJ2-3, with D possibly being TRBD1 (5 bases). CDR1 is MNHEY, CDR2 SMNVEV, per germline (reference sequence). V gave up 8 bases and J gave up 3 bases, with 12 bases separating them. The CDR3 covers 13 residues. CDR3: CASSSTGTDTQYF. DNA for the CDR3: TGTGCCAGCTCATCCACAGGTACAGATACGCAGTATTTT.

The chain joins TRBV2 to TRBJ1-2; 8 bases agree with TRBD1. The CDR3 consists of 14 residues. Looked up from germline, CDR1 is SNHLY and CDR2 is FYNNEI. V was clipped by 3 bases and J by 4 bases; unmatched bases: 4. CDR3 DNA sequence: TGTGCCAGCAGTGATCAGGGGGCGAGCTATGGCTACACCTTC. It specifies CASSDQGASYGYTF.

This sequence joins TRBV27 and TRBJ2-5, with 10 bases matching TRBD1. The V gene end was trimmed by 6 bases and the J gene end by 0 bases; junction bases not matched to a gene: 4. The CDR3 is made up of 15 amino acids. Germline CDR1 is MNHEY and CDR2 is SMNVEV (reference sequence). The CDR3 DNA is TGTGCCAGCAGGCTGGGACAGGGGTACCAAGAGACCCAGTACTTC. This gives the protein CASRLGQGYQETQYF.

Here the CDR3 reads CASSRRQGAYEQYF. Here the CDR3 DNA reads TGTGCCAGCAGTCGGAGGCAGGGAGCGTACGAGCAGTACTTC. The chain employs TRBV28 and TRBJ2-7; D may be TRBD1 or TRBD2 (5 bases each). Trimming stripped 5 bases from V and 4 bases from J, with 15 bases between. The CDR3 has 14 residues. The germline CDR1 and CDR2 sequences are MDHEN and SYDVKM. Full variable domain (outside the CDR3, taken from reference TRBV28 and TRBJ2-7): DVKVTQSSRYLVKRTGEKVFLECVQDMDHENMFWYRQDPGLGLRLIYFSYDVKMKEKGDIPEGYSVSREKKERFSLILESASTNQTSMYLCASSRRQGAYEQYFGPGTRLTVT.

The chain combines TRBV27 with TRBJ1-1; the D is unclear. Trimming cost V 4 bases and J 4 bases, with 13 bases left between them. Germline CDR1 MNHEY, CDR2 SMNVEV (reference sequence). The CDR3 has 14 amino acids. The CDR3 spells CASSSETAGTEAFF. The CDR3 DNA is TGTGCCAGCAGTTCCGAGACGGCGGGCACTGAAGCTTTCTTT.

The chain carries TRBV4-1 and TRBJ2-2; D is uncertain. The V end was cut by 4 bases, the J end by 2 bases, with 8 bases between. The CDR3 extends over 14 amino acids. CDR1 is MGHRA, CDR2 YSYEKL, per germline. CDR3 loop: CASSPGPNTGELFF. The CDR3 bases are TGCGCCAGCAGCCCCGGGCCCAACACCGGGGAGCTGTTTTTT.

The J gene is TRBJ2-1, the V gene TRBV28; 10 positions match TRBD2. Per the germline V gene, CDR1 is MDHEN and CDR2 is SYDVKM. V trimming: 4 bases; J trimming: 4 bases; junction bases outside the gene matches: 7. This CDR3 region has 16 residues. CDR3 loop: CASSSLAGTEYNEQFF. In nucleotides, the CDR3 is TGTGCCAGCAGTTCACTAGCGGGAACTGAATACAATGAGCAGTTCTTC.